This TCR beta chain was identified in a study of shared clonotypes between healthy human individuals. As for the study in general: Plates per donor: three CD4 naive, three CD4 memory, two CD8 naive, one CD8 memory.

Genomic DNA from each subset was divided evenly over several immunoSEQ plates. The method was immunoSEQ multiplex PCR; TCRdb's version includes in-frame clones alone and lacks a portion of them. The table has about 2.4 million clones, approximately 94% seen once. Per the germline V gene, CDR1 is SGHAT and CDR2 is FQNNGV. This CDR3 is 15 amino acids long. With V trimmed by 0 bases and J by 11 bases, 12 bases remained unmatched. Overall study results and limits: Blood was the only sampled material, and tissue repertoires likely differ.

About this clone itself: Its matching antigen is unknown.

Sequencing was performed on naive CD4+ T cells sorted from blood. The subset: CD45RA+ positively selected. The sequence derives from a man aged 18 to 35 in good health. The gene calls are TRBV11-2 and TRBJ2-7; TRBD1 matches at 8 bases. CDR3 sequence reads: CASSLDAGGAMEKYF. DNA of the CDR3: TGTGCCAGCAGCTTAGACGCAGGGGGCGCGATGGAGAAGTACTTC. Full variable domain (remainder filled in from reference TRBV11-2 and TRBJ2-7): EAGVAQSPRYKIIEKRQSVAFWCNPISGHATLYWYQQILGQGPKLLIQFQNNGVVDDSQLPKDRFSAERLKGVDSTLKIQPAKLEDSAVYLCASSLDAGGAMEKYFGPGTRLTVT.